This TCR beta chain was observed in a study of molecular identifiers for immune sequencing clone quantification. Study findings and constraints: More than 98% of effector molecules, versus under 1% of naive-cell molecules, belonged to clones above 20 RNA copies.

This clonotype has ten or more counts. Its target is unknown. Germline CDR1 is MDHEN and CDR2 is SYDVKM. Trimming took 5 bases from V and 5 from J, leaving 10 bases between them. This CDR3 is built from 13 residues. One entry per CDR3 protein, called by TCRdb with MiXCR from the PCR reads. The sample includes approximately 97,000 distinct CDR3 sequences, 30% to 45% of them seen just once. Sequenced material: naive CD8+ T cells from blood, with Jurkat cell RNA spiked in. Subset described: FACS-sorted CD8+CD4-CCR7+CD45RA+ naive T cells. The J gene is TRBJ1-5, the V gene TRBV28, with D possibly being TRBD1 (5 bases). This clonotype originated in a human donor in good health. Some libraries in this study had Jurkat cell RNA spiked in. DNA of the CDR3: TGTGCCAGCAGTGATAAGGGGTATCAGCCCCAGCATTTT. It is translated as CASSDKGYQPQHF.